One sample yielded the 5 T cell receptor beta chains listed below, sequenced in a study of a mutant IDH1 vaccine in newly diagnosed glioma. These receptors' targets are unknown. Time point in this sample: week 5, during vaccination. One vaccine dose held 300 ug of mutant IDH1 20-mer peptide and came with topical imiquimod. The method was immunoSEQ multiplex PCR; TCRdb's version includes in-frame clones alone and lacks a portion of them. This sample carries roughly 42,000 clones, 75% to 90% of them seen once, and the ten largest clones take around 1.7%. Sequencing used PBMCs, obtained from a glioma patient whose treatment included an IDH1 peptide vaccine. These TCRs come from a man aged 40-55 years with glioma.

This rearrangement joins TRBV9 to TRBJ1-4; 9 nucleotides match TRBD1. Germline values: CDR1 SGDLS, CDR2 YYNGEE. V dropped 6 bases and J dropped 12; count of bases not matched to a gene: 9. CDR3 length equals 13 residues. The CDR3 sequence is CASNPRTGEELFF. For the CDR3, the DNA is TGTGCCAGCAACCCTCGGACAGGGGAAGAACTGTTTTTT.

This chain uses TRBV5-4 with TRBJ1-2; 7 bases are a match to TRBD1. The V and J ends lost 3 bases and 6 bases, in that order; junction bases with no gene match: 8. Germline assignment: CDR1 SGHNT and CDR2 YYREEE (reference sequence). The CDR3 is 14 residues long. As DNA, the CDR3 is TGTGCCAGCAGCTCGACTGTAGACAGGGATGGCTACACCTTC. Its translation is CASSSTVDRDGYTF. Filled out from reference TRBV5-4 and TRBJ1-2, the complete variable domain reads ETGVTQSPTHLIKTRGQQVTLRCSSQSGHNTVSWYQQALGQGPQFIFQYYREEENGRGNFPPRFSGLQFPNYSSELNVNALELDDSALYLCASSSTVDRDGYTFGSGTRLTVV.

V usage is TRBV18 and J usage is TRBJ1-1, with D unclear. The V end was cut by 4 bases, the J end by 0 bases, with 9 bases between. The germline V gene encodes CDR1 KGHSH and CDR2 LQKENI. This CDR3 is 14 amino acids long. The CDR3 DNA follows: TGTGCCAGCTCACAACTTACATTGAACACTGAAGCTTTCTTT. Its translation: CASSQLTLNTEAFF.

The rearrangement joins TRBV14 to TRBJ2-3; no clear D. The CDR3 spans 17 residues. Trimming removed 1 base from V and 0 bases from J, with 14 bases in between. Looked up from germline, CDR1 is SGHDN and CDR2 is FVKESK. The CDR3 sequence is CASSQGRGRPSTDTQYF. The CDR3 coding sequence is TGTGCCAGCAGCCAAGGGAGAGGACGTCCCAGCACAGATACGCAGTATTTT.

The chain employs TRBV28 and TRBJ1-2; D unresolved. CDR1 MDHEN and CDR2 SYDVKM come from the germline V gene. This CDR3 has 13 residues. The V gene lost 6 bases and the J gene lost 4 bases, with 12 bases spanning the gap. The CDR3 loop reads CASRSDVAYGYTF. The CDR3 DNA reads TGTGCCAGCAGAAGTGACGTTGCCTATGGCTACACCTTC.